These 23 T cell receptor beta chains were all obtained from the same sample, sequenced in a study of shared clonotypes between healthy human individuals. Using immunoSEQ multiplex PCR, the repertoire was profiled, and TCRdb retains in-frame clones only, with some absent. The sample lists about 510,000 clones, 90% to 96% occurring once. The sample consisted of naive CD4+ T cells sorted from blood. Subset reported: CD45RA+ positively selected. These receptors all stem from a woman aged 25-40 years in good health.

V is TRBV30 and J is TRBJ1-3, with D possibly being TRBD1 (6 bases). Germline lookup yields CDR1 GTSNPN and CDR2 SVGIG (reference sequence). V lost 5 bases to trimming and J lost 4 bases, with 15 bases between them. The CDR3 totals 14 residues. This chain's CDR3 is CAWQTGPEGNTIYF. Written as DNA, the CDR3 is TGTGCCTGGCAAACAGGGCCGGAGGGAAACACCATATATTTT. Together with reference TRBV30 and TRBJ1-3, the CDR3 gives the full variable domain: SQTIHQWPATLVQPVGSPLSLECTVEGTSNPNLYWYRQAAGRGLQLLFYSVGIGQISSEVPQNLSASRPQDRQFILSSKKLLLSDSGFYLCAWQTGPEGNTIYFGEGSWLTVV.

The chain has TRBV5-5 and TRBJ1-5; possible D gene TRBD1, 5 bases. The CDR3 totals 13 residues. Trimming took off 0 bases at V and 4 bases at J, with 5 bases between the two ends. Germline V gene lookup returns CDR1 SGHKS and CDR2 YYEKEE (reference sequence). Here the CDR3 DNA reads TGTGCCAGCAGCTTGGGACAGAATCAGCCCCAGCATTTT. Its protein is CASSLGQNQPQHF.

The gene calls are TRBV2 and TRBJ2-2; a possible D gene is TRBD1 (6 bases). The CDR3 length is 17 residues. CDR1 SNHLY and CDR2 FYNNEI come from the germline V gene. With 6 bases removed from V and 2 bases from J, the gap between germline ends came to 19 bases. CDR3 nucleotides: TGTGCCAGCAGCGGGTCCCTTGGGACATCTAACACCGGGGAGCTGTTTTTT. As protein: CASSGSLGTSNTGELFF. Full variable domain (outside the CDR3, taken from reference TRBV2 and TRBJ2-2): EPEVTQTPSHQVTQMGQEVILRCVPISNHLYFYWYRQILGQKVEFLVSFYNNEISEKSEIFDDQFSVERPDGSNFTLKIRSTKLEDSAMYFCASSGSLGTSNTGELFFGEGSRLTVL.

This sequence joins TRBV5-4 and TRBJ2-2, with 7 positions matching TRBD2. The J segment lost 9 bases and the V segment lost 0 bases, leaving 5 bases of the junction unmatched. Per the germline V gene, CDR1 is SGHNT and CDR2 is YYREEE (reference sequence). The CDR3 extends over 14 amino acids. CDR3: CASSLAREGRELFF. CDR3 nucleotides: TGTGCCAGCAGCTTGGCCAGGGAGGGGAGGGAGCTGTTTTTT.

This clone was seen a single time. V usage is TRBV4-1 and J usage is TRBJ2-2; TRBD2 aligns across 10 bases. Per the germline V gene, CDR1 is MGHRA and CDR2 is YSYEKL. With 0 bases clipped from V and 6 bases from J, the junction kept 7 bases outside the gene matches. The CDR3 has 17 residues. The CDR3 bases are TGCGCCAGCAGCCAAGATGGATTAGCGGGAGGAGCCGGGGAGCTGTTTTTT. It is translated as CASSQDGLAGGAGELFF.

This chain uses TRBV19 with TRBJ1-2, with a tentative D call TRBD1 (5 bases). The V gene's germline CDR1 is LNHDA and CDR2 SQIVND (reference sequence). The CDR3 contains 16 residues. Trimming left V 0 bases short and J 5 bases short, with 16 bases between. This CDR3 is CASSIDRLRGEYGYTF. Written as DNA, the CDR3 is TGTGCCAGTAGTATAGATCGACTGCGAGGGGAGTATGGCTACACCTTC. The complete variable domain, with remaining parts taken from reference TRBV19 and TRBJ1-2, reads DGGITQSPKYLFRKEGQNVTLSCEQNLNHDAMYWYRQDPGQGLRLIYYSQIVNDFQKGDIAEGYSVSREKKESFPLTVTSAQKNPTAFYLCASSIDRLRGEYGYTFGSGTRLTVV.

V gene TRBV7-5 combines with J gene TRBJ2-7; TRBD2 is taken as the D call from the table, unchecked against the DNA. TRBV7-5 is a recognized pseudogene. The length of the CDR3 is 17 residues. CDR3 sequence (DNA): TGTGTCAGAAGCTCCCGGATGGGCGGGAGGCGATCCTACGAGCAGTACTTC. Its protein product is CVRSSRMGGRRSYEQYF.

This chain connects TRBV18 to TRBJ2-7; D gene unclear. With 3 bases removed from V and 5 bases from J, the gap between germline ends came to 14 bases. CDR3 length: 14 residues. Germline values: CDR1 KGHSH, CDR2 LQKENI. The CDR3 nucleotides read TGTGCCAGCTCACCTACTAACAACCTGGACGAGCAGTACTTC. Its translation: CASSPTNNLDEQYF.

The table lists this clone with a count of one. V gene TRBV28 combines with J gene TRBJ1-2; D not certain. Germline V gene lookup returns CDR1 MDHEN and CDR2 SYDVKM. V gave up 6 bases and J gave up 3 bases, with 20 bases separating them. The CDR3 loop spans 16 amino acids. This chain's CDR3 is CASSASEVTQDYGYTF. CDR3 in DNA: TGTGCCAGCAGCGCCTCCGAGGTCACACAAGACTATGGCTACACCTTC.

V is TRBV9 and J is TRBJ2-7; the D gene is possibly TRBD2 (5 bases). The CDR3 is 15 residues long. Germline CDR1 SGDLS, CDR2 YYNGEE. V lost 4 bases and J lost 3, with 17 bases in between. The CDR3 protein is CASSFGLHAYYEQYF. In nucleotides, the CDR3 is TGTGCCAGCAGCTTCGGACTGCACGCCTACTACGAGCAGTACTTC.

The chain recombines TRBV28 with TRBJ2-5; weak D call: TRBD2 (5 bases). Judging by the DNA end, TRBJ2-7 fits better; the J call may be wrong. From germline, CDR1 is MDHEN and CDR2 SYDVKM. This CDR3 comprises 14 residues. CDR3 loop: CASSSGNQPYEQYF. CDR3 nucleotide sequence: TGTGCCAGCAGCTCCGGGAACCAGCCCTACGAGCAGTACTTC.

Written as DNA, the CDR3 is TGTGCCACCAGCAGCAACCAGGGTTTTAGTTATGGCTACACCTTC. It yields the protein CATSSNQGFSYGYTF. The V gene is TRBV15, the J gene TRBJ1-2; TRBD1 might be the D (5 bases). Between the trimmed V and J ends, which lost 3 bases and 5 bases, there was a span of 16 bases. The germline V gene encodes CDR1 LNHNV and CDR2 YYDKDF (reference sequence). The length of the CDR3 is 15 residues.

The V gene is TRBV6-6, the J gene TRBJ1-6; no clear D gene. The CDR3 has 13 residues. Germline loops: CDR1 MNHNY, CDR2 SVGAGI (reference sequence). The ends were cut back, 6 bases at V and 10 bases at J, with 13 bases in the middle. CDR3 in DNA: TGTGCCAGCAGCTTACGAGGGAACTCACCCCTCCACTTT. Amino acid sequence: CASSLRGNSPLHF.

This CDR3 reads CASSSTPTGQGIGGYTF. CDR3 nucleotides: TGTGCCAGCAGCTCGACACCCACCGGACAGGGGATCGGTGGCTACACCTTC. The V and J genes are TRBV5-4 and TRBJ1-2; 9 nucleotides match TRBD1. The CDR3 extends over 17 amino acids. Trimming took 3 bases from V and 7 from J; bases not matched to a gene: 16. CDR1 and CDR2 from the germline V gene are SGHNT and YYREEE (reference sequence).

V is TRBV30 and J is TRBJ2-5; D remains ambiguous. Trimming left V 3 bases short and J 2 bases short, with 4 bases between. CDR1 GTSNPN and CDR2 SVGIG come from the germline V gene (reference sequence). The CDR3 spans 11 residues. CDR3 residues: CAWSRQETQYF. In nucleotides, the CDR3 is TGTGCCTGGAGCCGACAAGAGACCCAGTACTTC.

The rearrangement joins TRBV11-2 to TRBJ1-2; D gene unclear. Germline V gene data show CDR1 as SGHAT and CDR2 as FQNNGV. The CDR3 extends over 12 amino acids. The V and J ends lost 5 bases and 4 bases respectively, with 8 bases between them. As DNA, the CDR3 is TGTGCCAGCAGCGCCGGGCCCTATGGCTACACCTTC. The encoded protein is CASSAGPYGYTF.

The V gene is TRBV11-2, the J gene TRBJ2-5; 7 bases fit TRBD2. Near its end, the DNA agrees better with TRBJ2-7, so the J call may be wrong. The CDR3 sequence is 14 residues long. Germline CDR1 is SGHAT and CDR2 is FQNNGV. The CDR3 nucleotides read TGTGCCAGCAGCTTAAATCCGCGGGAGAACGAGCAGTACTTC. It encodes CASSLNPRENEQYF.

The rearrangement uses TRBV19 and TRBJ2-7; 8 bases are shared with TRBD1. Germline values: CDR1 LNHDA, CDR2 SQIVND (reference sequence). The CDR3 consists of 16 residues. V shed 3 bases and J 4 bases; nucleotides not matched to a gene: 11. The CDR3 loop is CASSIGQGVNGYEQYF. In DNA, the CDR3 is TGTGCCAGTAGTATTGGACAGGGCGTAAATGGGTACGAGCAGTACTTC.

The chain couples TRBV6-6 to TRBJ2-2; either TRBD1 or TRBD2 may fit D (6 bases each). The CDR3 is 13 residues long. In germline, CDR1 is MNHNY, CDR2 SVGAGI (reference sequence). With 8 bases removed from V and 7 bases from J, the gap between germline ends came to 14 bases. The CDR3 protein is CASGRRDIGELFF. The DNA of the CDR3 is TGTGCCAGCGGCAGGCGGGACATCGGGGAGCTGTTTTTT.

This chain joins TRBV5-6 and TRBJ2-5; D possibly corresponds to TRBD1 (5 bases). Trimming took off 4 bases at V and 5 bases at J, with 18 bases between the two ends. Germline loops: CDR1 SGHDT, CDR2 YYEEEE. The CDR3 length is 15 residues. CDR3 nucleotide sequence: TGTGCCAGCAGCGATCTCCGGCAGGGTAGGGAGACCCAGTACTTC. The encoded protein is CASSDLRQGRETQYF.

This rearrangement joins TRBV6-6 to TRBJ1-1; no clear D. The CDR3 totals 14 residues. The V gene's germline CDR1 is MNHNY and CDR2 SVGAGI (reference sequence). Between the trimmed V and J ends, which lost 6 bases and 2 bases, there was a span of 13 bases. In nucleotides, the CDR3 is TGTGCCAGCAGCCTGGACGGAAGCAACACTGAAGCTTTCTTT. Residues: CASSLDGSNTEAFF.

The rearrangement joins TRBV28 to TRBJ2-1; 13 bases match TRBD2. This CDR3 has 17 residues. V dropped 5 bases and J dropped 5; count of bases not matched to a gene: 9. The germline CDR1 and CDR2 sequences are MDHEN and SYDVKM. This CDR3 reads CASSKMTSGRINNEQFF. The DNA for the CDR3 is TGTGCCAGCAGTAAAATGACTAGCGGGAGGATAAACAATGAGCAGTTCTTC.

This clone has only one observation. The chain combines TRBV5-1 with TRBJ2-5, with 11 bases matching TRBD2. CDR3 length: 15 amino acids. The germline gives CDR1 SGHRS, CDR2 YFSETQ. The V segment lost 4 bases and the J segment 5 bases; nucleotides outside the gene matches: 7. Here the CDR3 DNA reads TGCGCCAGCAGCGTACTAGCGGGAGTGGAGGAGACCCAGTACTTC. Protein: CASSVLAGVEETQYF.